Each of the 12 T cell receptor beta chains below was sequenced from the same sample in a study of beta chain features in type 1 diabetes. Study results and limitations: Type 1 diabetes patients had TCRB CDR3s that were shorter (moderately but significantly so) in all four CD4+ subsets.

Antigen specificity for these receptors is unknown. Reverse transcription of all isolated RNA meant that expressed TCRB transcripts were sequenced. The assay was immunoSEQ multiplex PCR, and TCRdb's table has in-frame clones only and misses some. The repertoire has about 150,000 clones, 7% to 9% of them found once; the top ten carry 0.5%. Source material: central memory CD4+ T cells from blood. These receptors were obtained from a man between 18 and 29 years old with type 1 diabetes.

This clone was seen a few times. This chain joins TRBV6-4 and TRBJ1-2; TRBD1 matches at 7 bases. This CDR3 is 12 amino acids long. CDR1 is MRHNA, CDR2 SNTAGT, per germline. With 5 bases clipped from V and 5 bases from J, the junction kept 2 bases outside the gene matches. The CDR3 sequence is CASSQQGYGYTF. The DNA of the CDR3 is TGTGCCAGCAGTCAACAGGGGTATGGCTACACCTTC.

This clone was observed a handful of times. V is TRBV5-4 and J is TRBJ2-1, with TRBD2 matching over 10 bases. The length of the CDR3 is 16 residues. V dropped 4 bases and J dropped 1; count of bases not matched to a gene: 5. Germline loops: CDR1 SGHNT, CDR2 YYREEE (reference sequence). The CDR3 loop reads CASSESSGSSYNEQFF. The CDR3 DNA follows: TGTGCCAGCAGCGAGTCTAGCGGGAGTTCCTACAATGAGCAGTTCTTC.

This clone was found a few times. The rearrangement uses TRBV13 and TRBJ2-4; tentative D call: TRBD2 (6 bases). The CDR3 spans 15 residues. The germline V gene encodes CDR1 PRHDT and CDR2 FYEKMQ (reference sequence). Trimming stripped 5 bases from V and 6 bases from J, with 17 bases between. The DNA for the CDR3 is TGTGCCAGCAGCCCCCTTTCGGGGGACGGAAACATTCAGTACTTC. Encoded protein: CASSPLSGDGNIQYF.

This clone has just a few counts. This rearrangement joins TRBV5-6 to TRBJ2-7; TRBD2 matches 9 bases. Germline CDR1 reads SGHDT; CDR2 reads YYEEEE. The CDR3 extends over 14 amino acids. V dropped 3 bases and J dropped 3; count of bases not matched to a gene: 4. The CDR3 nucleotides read TGTGCCAGCAGCTCCCAGCGGGGGGACTACGAGCAGTACTTC. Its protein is CASSSQRGDYEQYF.

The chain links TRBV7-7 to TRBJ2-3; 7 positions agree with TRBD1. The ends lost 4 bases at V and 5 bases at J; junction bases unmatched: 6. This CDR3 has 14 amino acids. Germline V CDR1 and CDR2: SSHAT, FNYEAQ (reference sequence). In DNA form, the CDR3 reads TGTGCCAGCAGCTCACAGGGGTTACAAGATACGCAGTATTTT. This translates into CASSSQGLQDTQYF.

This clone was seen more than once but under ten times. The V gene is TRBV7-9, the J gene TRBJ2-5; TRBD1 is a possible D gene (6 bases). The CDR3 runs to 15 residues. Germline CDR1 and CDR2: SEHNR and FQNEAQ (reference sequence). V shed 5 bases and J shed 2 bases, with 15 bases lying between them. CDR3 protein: CASSRNRVGQETQYF. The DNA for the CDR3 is TGTGCCAGCAGCCGGAACAGGGTTGGGCAAGAGACCCAGTACTTC.

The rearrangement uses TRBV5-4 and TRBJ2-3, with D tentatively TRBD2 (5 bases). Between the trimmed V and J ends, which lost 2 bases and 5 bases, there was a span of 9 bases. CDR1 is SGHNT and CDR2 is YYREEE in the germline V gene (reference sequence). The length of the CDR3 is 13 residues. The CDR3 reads CASSFEGEDTQYF. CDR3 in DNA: TGTGCCAGCAGCTTTGAGGGAGAAGATACGCAGTATTTT.

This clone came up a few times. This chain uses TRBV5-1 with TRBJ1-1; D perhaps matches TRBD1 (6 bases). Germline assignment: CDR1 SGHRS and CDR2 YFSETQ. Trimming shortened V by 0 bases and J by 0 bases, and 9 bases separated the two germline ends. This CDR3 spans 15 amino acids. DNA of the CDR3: TGCGCCAGCAGCTTGGATAGGGGGATGAACACTGAAGCTTTCTTT. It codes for CASSLDRGMNTEAFF.

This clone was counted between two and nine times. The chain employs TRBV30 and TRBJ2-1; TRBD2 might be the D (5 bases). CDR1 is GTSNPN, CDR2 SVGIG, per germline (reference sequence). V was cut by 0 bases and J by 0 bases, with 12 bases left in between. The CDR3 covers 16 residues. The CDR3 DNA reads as TGTGCCTGGAGTGTAGCGGCCGCTCCCTCCTACAATGAGCAGTTCTTC. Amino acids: CAWSVAAAPSYNEQFF.

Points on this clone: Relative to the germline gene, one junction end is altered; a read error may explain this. CDR3 loop: CASNPGTGNDYF. The CDR3 region has the DNA TGTGCCAGCAACCCCGGGACAGGGAACGATTATTTC. The chain couples TRBV2 to TRBJ1-2, with 9 bases identical to TRBD1. This CDR3 contains 12 residues. Per the germline V gene, CDR1 is SNHLY and CDR2 is FYNNEI.

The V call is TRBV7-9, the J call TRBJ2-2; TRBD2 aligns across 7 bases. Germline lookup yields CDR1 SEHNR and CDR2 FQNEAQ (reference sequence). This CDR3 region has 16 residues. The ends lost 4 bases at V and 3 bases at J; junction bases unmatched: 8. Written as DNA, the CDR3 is TGTGCCAGCAGCTCCCGAAGGGGAGGGGACACCGGGGAGCTGTTTTTT. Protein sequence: CASSSRRGGDTGELFF.

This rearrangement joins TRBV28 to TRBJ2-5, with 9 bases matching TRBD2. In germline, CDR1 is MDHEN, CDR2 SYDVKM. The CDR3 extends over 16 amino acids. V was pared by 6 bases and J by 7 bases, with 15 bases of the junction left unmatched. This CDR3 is CASSLAGGVTLGTQYF. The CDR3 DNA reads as TGTGCCAGCAGCCTCGCGGGGGGGGTGACCCTGGGGACCCAGTACTTC. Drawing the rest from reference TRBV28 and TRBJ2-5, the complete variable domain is DVKVTQSSRYLVKRTGEKVFLECVQDMDHENMFWYRQDPGLGLRLIYFSYDVKMKEKGDIPEGYSVSREKKERFSLILESASTNQTSMYLCASSLAGGVTLGTQYFGPGTRLLVL.